Listed below are T cell receptor beta chains from one sample, sequenced in a study of OX40 agonist ivuxolimab in advanced cancers. TCRdb keeps only in-frame clones here, not all; method: immunoSEQ multiplex PCR. The sample includes around 82,000 clones, approximately 86% of them seen just once. The sample here was CD4+ or CD8+ T cells sorted from blood, taken in a trial of the OX40 agonist ivuxolimab. These TCRs come from an adult with an advanced solid tumor such as melanoma, head and neck, liver or kidney cancer. CDR3s include the opening cysteine and the closing phenylalanine or tryptophan. Each record gives: clone size, D gene, J gene, V gene, CDR3 protein, CDR3 DNA. D genes are given only for firm matches. The size entry is marked missing in some rows and otherwise reads once, few, many or a size class.

clone size: .
D gene: TRBD1
J gene: TRBJ2-5
V gene: TRBV7-8
CDR3 protein: CASSTQGAVQETQYF
CDR3 DNA: TGTGCCAGCAGTACACAGGGGGCAGTCCAAGAGACCCAGTACTTC

clone size: once
D gene: TRBD1
J gene: TRBJ2-3
V gene: TRBV9
CDR3 protein: CASSVQGAGTDTQYF
CDR3 DNA: TGTGCCAGCAGCGTTCAGGGGGCCGGCACAGATACGCAGTATTTT

clone size: .
D gene: .
J gene: TRBJ1-3
V gene: TRBV7-2
CDR3 protein: CASSSGTTGNTIYF
CDR3 DNA: TGTGCCAGCAGCTCCGGGACAACTGGAAACACCATATATTTT

clone size: .
D gene: .
J gene: TRBJ2-5
V gene: TRBV14
CDR3 protein: CASSQGLVGETQYF
CDR3 DNA: TGTGCCAGCAGCCAAGGACTAGTCGGAGAGACCCAGTACTTC

clone size: .
D gene: TRBD2
J gene: TRBJ2-1
V gene: TRBV28
CDR3 protein: CASSSRLAGVLDEQFF
CDR3 DNA: TGTGCCAGCAGTTCCCGGCTAGCGGGAGTTTTAGATGAGCAGTTCTTC

clone size: .
D gene: TRBD2
J gene: TRBJ2-2
V gene: TRBV7-3
CDR3 protein: CASTPGGVAGVSGELFF
CDR3 DNA: TGTGCCAGCACCCCCGGGGGGGTAGCGGGAGTTAGCGGGGAGCTGTTTTTT

clone size: few
D gene: TRBD2
J gene: TRBJ2-1
V gene: TRBV5-4
CDR3 protein: CATRLAVSNEQFF
CDR3 DNA: TGTGCCACCCGACTAGCGGTTTCGAATGAGCAGTTCTTC

clone size: .
D gene: TRBD1
J gene: TRBJ2-7
V gene: TRBV9
CDR3 protein: CASSAGTGLYEQYF
CDR3 DNA: TGTGCCAGCAGCGCAGGGACAGGGTTGTACGAGCAGTACTTC

clone size: many
D gene: TRBD1
J gene: TRBJ2-1
V gene: TRBV20-1
CDR3 protein: CSIDRENEQFF
CDR3 DNA: TGCAGTATAGACAGGGAGAATGAGCAGTTCTTC

clone size: once
D gene: .
J gene: TRBJ2-7
V gene: TRBV7-9
CDR3 protein: CASSFGPNEQYF
CDR3 DNA: TGTGCCAGCAGCTTTGGCCCCAACGAGCAGTACTTC

clone size: .
D gene: .
J gene: TRBJ1-1
V gene: TRBV28
CDR3 protein: CASSLHRIGTEAFF
CDR3 DNA: TGTGCCAGCAGTTTGCACCGTATTGGCACTGAAGCTTTCTTT

clone size: once
D gene: .
J gene: TRBJ2-6
V gene: TRBV5-6
CDR3 protein: CASTQRGYNSGANVLTF
CDR3 DNA: TGTGCCAGCACACAAAGGGGCTATAACTCTGGGGCCAACGTCCTGACTTTC

clone size: .
D gene: .
J gene: TRBJ1-5
V gene: TRBV19
CDR3 protein: CASFDRKNSNQPQHF
CDR3 DNA: TGTGCCAGTTTCGACAGAAAGAATAGCAATCAGCCCCAGCATTTT

clone size: .
D gene: .
J gene: TRBJ1-3
V gene: TRBV30
CDR3 protein: CAWSVGGTGNTIYF
CDR3 DNA: TGTGCCTGGAGTGTAGGGGGGACTGGAAACACCATATATTTT

clone size: .
D gene: TRBD2
J gene: TRBJ2-7
V gene: TRBV28
CDR3 protein: CASSLAGGPYEQYF
CDR3 DNA: TGTGCCAGCAGTCTAGCGGGAGGGCCCTACGAGCAGTACTTC

clone size: .
D gene: .
J gene: TRBJ2-2
V gene: TRBV5-1
CDR3 protein: CASSSGGVNGELFF
CDR3 DNA: TGCGCCAGCAGTTCCGGCGGGGTGAATGGGGAGCTGTTTTTT

clone size: .
D gene: TRBD2
J gene: TRBJ2-1
V gene: TRBV9
CDR3 protein: CASSAAGFSYNEQFF
CDR3 DNA: TGTGCCAGCAGCGCAGCGGGATTCTCCTACAATGAGCAGTTCTTC

clone size: .
D gene: TRBD2
J gene: TRBJ2-7
V gene: TRBV6-5
CDR3 protein: CASRDSGGGEQYF
CDR3 DNA: TGTGCCAGCAGAGATAGCGGGGGAGGTGAGCAGTACTTC

clone size: .
D gene: TRBD2
J gene: TRBJ2-3
V gene: TRBV28
CDR3 protein: CAGGGSVSTDTQYF
CDR3 DNA: TGTGCCGGGGGGGGGAGTGTAAGCACAGATACGCAGTATTTT

clone size: .
D gene: TRBD2
J gene: TRBJ2-1
V gene: TRBV7-8
CDR3 protein: CASSARSGAGGNLLEQFF
CDR3 DNA: TGTGCCAGCAGCGCACGGAGTGGAGCGGGAGGAAATTTGTTGGAGCAGTTCTTC

clone size: .
D gene: TRBD1
J gene: TRBJ1-4
V gene: TRBV7-9
CDR3 protein: CASSLGSAGQNEKLFF
CDR3 DNA: TGTGCCAGCAGCTTAGGATCTGCGGGACAGAACGAAAAACTGTTTTTT

clone size: .
D gene: TRBD1
J gene: TRBJ1-5
V gene: TRBV6-1
CDR3 protein: CASTLDRGNQPQHF
CDR3 DNA: TGTGCCAGCACCTTGGACAGGGGCAATCAGCCCCAGCATTTT

clone size: .
D gene: .
J gene: TRBJ2-1
V gene: TRBV6-5
CDR3 protein: CASSRDSGSGEQFF
CDR3 DNA: TGTGCCAGCAGCCGGGACAGCGGGTCGGGTGAGCAGTTCTTC

clone size: .
D gene: .
J gene: TRBJ2-1
V gene: TRBV6-1
CDR3 protein: CASNPSPYNEQFF
CDR3 DNA: TGTGCCAGCAATCCCTCTCCCTACAATGAGCAGTTCTTC

clone size: .
D gene: .
J gene: TRBJ2-2
V gene: TRBV11-3
CDR3 protein: CASSAERVTGELFF
CDR3 DNA: TGTGCCAGCAGCGCGGAACGTGTCACCGGGGAGCTGTTTTTT

clone size: .
D gene: .
J gene: TRBJ2-1
V gene: TRBV6-6
CDR3 protein: CASSSPSSYNEQFF
CDR3 DNA: TGTGCCAGCAGTTCCCCAAGCTCCTACAATGAGCAGTTCTTC

clone size: .
D gene: .
J gene: TRBJ2-2
V gene: TRBV27
CDR3 protein: CASSLSPHMNTGELFF
CDR3 DNA: TGTGCCAGCAGTTTATCGCCACACATGAACACCGGGGAGCTGTTTTTT

clone size: .
D gene: TRBD1
J gene: TRBJ2-7
V gene: TRBV4-3
CDR3 protein: CASSHIRDRFGSYEQYF
CDR3 DNA: TGCGCCAGCAGCCATATCCGGGACAGGTTTGGTTCGTACGAGCAGTACTTC

clone size: .
D gene: TRBD1
J gene: TRBJ1-5
V gene: TRBV15
CDR3 protein: CATSSDRGAHQPQHF
CDR3 DNA: TGTGCCACCAGCTCGGACAGGGGCGCCCATCAGCCCCAGCATTTT

clone size: .
D gene: .
J gene: TRBJ1-1
V gene: TRBV5-1
CDR3 protein: CASSLPRSGADTEAFF
CDR3 DNA: TGCGCCAGCAGCTTGCCCAGAAGTGGTGCCGACACTGAAGCTTTCTTT

clone size: .
D gene: TRBD1
J gene: TRBJ1-4
V gene: TRBV5-4
CDR3 protein: CASSLARTGDEKLFF
CDR3 DNA: TGTGCCAGCAGCTTGGCCAGGACAGGGGATGAAAAACTGTTTTTT

clone size: .
D gene: .
J gene: TRBJ2-3
V gene: TRBV28
CDR3 protein: CASSPLLDTQYF
CDR3 DNA: TGTGCCAGCAGTCCCTTGTTGGATACGCAGTATTTT

clone size: .
D gene: .
J gene: TRBJ2-5
V gene: TRBV18
CDR3 protein: CASSPTGAGETQYF
CDR3 DNA: TGTGCCAGCTCACCGACCGGGGCGGGGGAGACCCAGTACTTC

clone size: .
D gene: .
J gene: TRBJ2-2
V gene: TRBV13
CDR3 protein: CASSLAGELFF
CDR3 DNA: TGTGCCAGCAGCTTAGCCGGGGAGCTGTTTTTT

clone size: once
D gene: .
J gene: TRBJ2-3
V gene: TRBV9
CDR3 protein: CASSAIGETSTDTQYF
CDR3 DNA: TGTGCCAGCAGCGCAATAGGGGAGACTAGCACAGATACGCAGTATTTT

clone size: .
D gene: .
J gene: TRBJ2-7
V gene: TRBV7-2
CDR3 protein: CASSLEGRESAEQYF
CDR3 DNA: TGTGCCAGCAGCTTAGAGGGCAGGGAAAGCGCCGAGCAGTACTTC

clone size: .
D gene: .
J gene: TRBJ2-7
V gene: TRBV5-4
CDR3 protein: CASSLGPPPGVQYF
CDR3 DNA: TGTGCCAGCAGCTTGGGACCCCCTCCCGGGGTGCAGTACTTC

clone size: .
D gene: .
J gene: TRBJ2-5
V gene: TRBV11-2
CDR3 protein: CASSLEGETQYF
CDR3 DNA: TGTGCCAGCAGCTTAGAAGGCGAGACCCAGTACTTC

clone size: .
D gene: .
J gene: TRBJ1-3
V gene: TRBV4-2
CDR3 protein: CASSQDPRRRTGNTIYF
CDR3 DNA: TGTGCCAGCAGCCAAGACCCCCGTCGGAGGACTGGAAACACCATATATTTT

clone size: .
D gene: TRBD2
J gene: TRBJ2-7
V gene: TRBV4-3
CDR3 protein: CASSLRTSGMKTSGEQYF
CDR3 DNA: TGCGCCAGCAGTCTTAGGACTAGCGGGATGAAGACCTCGGGGGAGCAGTACTTC